This TCR beta chain came from a study of vaccination and CD4 T cells after COVID-19. Regarding the study as a whole: Spike mono-reactivity applied to 304 of 307 vaccine-specific clones detected in convalescent patients.

This CDR3 has 17 residues. Germline V gives CDR1 MDHEN, CDR2 SYDVKM. The V and J ends lost 6 bases and 0 bases respectively, with 19 bases between them. Regarding this clonotype: Its antigen is undetermined.

Treatment denoted: roughly 10-day PBMC culture with coronavirus spike peptide pools or control peptides (ViraFEST assay). Sequenced with the Oncomine TCR Beta short-read assay was DNA taken from cultured CD4+ T cells. From the PCR reads, TCRdb called clonotypes with MiXCR, one entry per CDR3 protein. The data hold about 20,000 distinct CDR3 sequences, with around 52% observed a single time. This rearrangement joins TRBV28 to TRBJ2-3, with D possibly being TRBD1 (6 bases). The specimen was CD4+ T cells from blood, cultured in vitro. The source is a human donor who had recovered from COVID-19. The CDR3 DNA reads as TGTGCCAGCAGCCCACTTCCCGGGACACAGAGCACAGATACGCAGTATTTT. This translates into CASSPLPGTQSTDTQYF. Based on the CDR3 plus reference TRBV28 and TRBJ2-3, the full variable domain is DVKVTQSSRYLVKRTGEKVFLECVQDMDHENMFWYRQDPGLGLRLIYFSYDVKMKEKGDIPEGYSVSREKKERFSLILESASTNQTSMYLCASSPLPGTQSTDTQYFGPGTRLTVL.